This entry lists 8 T cell receptor beta chains sequenced from one sample in a study of T-cell reconstitution after alpha-beta-depleted transplantation in children. Unique molecular identifiers were incorporated during preparation of the TCRbeta library. TCRdb passed the PCR reads through MiXCR, listing each CDR3 protein once. The profile shows 55,000 to 65,000 distinct CDR3 sequences, roughly 46% of them singletons. The sequencing here drew on PBMCs, mostly from graft donor cells, taken 360 days after TCRalphabeta/CD19-depleted stem cell transplant. The receptors were gathered from a male patient between 5 and 17 years old who had a stem cell transplant for acute lymphoblastic leukemia, so the T cells may come from the graft donor.

V usage is TRBV4-1 and J usage is TRBJ1-2; D may be TRBD1 (5 bases). The germline V gene encodes CDR1 MGHRA and CDR2 YSYEKL. The CDR3 has 16 amino acids. Trimming cost V 0 bases and J 0 bases, with 11 bases left between them. CDR3 DNA: TGCGCCAGCAGCCAAGATCCAGGGAACCCTAACTATGGCTACACCTTC. Amino acids: CASSQDPGNPNYGYTF.

The chain couples TRBV7-8 to TRBJ2-1; the match to TRBD2 covers 8 bases. The V segment lost 5 bases and the J segment 9 bases; nucleotides outside the gene matches: 9. The CDR3 contains 14 residues. The V gene's germline CDR1 is SGHVS and CDR2 FQNEAQ. CDR3 sequence (DNA): TGTGCCAGCAGCCCCCGGACTAGCAGTAGTGAGCAGTTCTTC. This encodes CASSPRTSSSEQFF.

V gene TRBV5-1 combines with J gene TRBJ2-5; D unclear. Germline V CDR1 and CDR2: SGHRS, YFSETQ. The CDR3 is 14 amino acids. V lost 0 bases and J 1 base, leaving 7 bases between the germline ends. In DNA, the CDR3 is TGCGCCAGCAGCTTGGGGACCTCCCAAGAGACCCAGTACTTC. It codes for CASSLGTSQETQYF. The complete variable domain, with remaining parts taken from reference TRBV5-1 and TRBJ2-5, reads KAGVTQTPRYLIKTRGQQVTLSCSPISGHRSVSWYQQTPGQGLQFLFEYFSETQRNKGNFPGRFSGRQFSNSRSEMNVSTLELGDSALYLCASSLGTSQETQYFGPGTRLLVL.

The count of this clonotype is one. The genes are TRBV12-3 or TRBV12-4 and TRBJ2-1; the match to TRBD2 covers 10 bases. CDR3 size: 14 residues. The J segment lost 7 bases and the V segment lost 4 bases, leaving 4 bases of the junction unmatched. The CDR3 nucleotides read TGTGCCAGCAGTTCGGGACTAGCGTTAAATGAGCAGTTCTTC. Its protein product is CASSSGLALNEQFF.

This clonotype appeared a few times. V usage is TRBV12-3 or TRBV12-4 and J usage is TRBJ2-7; a weak D match, TRBD2 (5 bases). This CDR3 contains 17 residues. Trimming took off 3 bases at V and 2 bases at J, with 20 bases between the two ends. CDR3 nucleotide sequence: TGTGCCAGCAGTTTTGGGTTTACGGCTGGGAGCGCCTACGAGCAGTACTTC. Translating it yields CASSFGFTAGSAYEQYF.

The V and J genes are TRBV29-1 and TRBJ2-1; D is uncertain. The CDR3 has 10 amino acids. Deletions cut 7 bases from V and 5 bases from J, with 6 bases between. Per the germline V gene, CDR1 is SQVTM and CDR2 is ANQGSEA. The CDR3 protein is CSGKNNEQFF. Written as DNA, the CDR3 is TGCAGCGGAAAAAACAATGAGCAGTTCTTC.

This chain joins TRBV11-2 and TRBJ2-7, with a weak D call TRBD2 (5 bases). V dropped 1 base and J dropped 0 bases, with 19 bases sitting between them. CDR1 SGHAT and CDR2 FQNNGV come from the germline V gene. CDR3 length equals 18 residues. This CDR3 reads CASSLGGYWGTFSYEQYF. The CDR3 DNA sequence: TGTGCCAGCAGCTTAGGAGGGTACTGGGGAACGTTCTCCTACGAGCAGTACTTC. The full variable domain, with the rest looked up from reference TRBV11-2 and TRBJ2-7, is EAGVAQSPRYKIIEKRQSVAFWCNPISGHATLYWYQQILGQGPKLLIQFQNNGVVDDSQLPKDRFSAERLKGVDSTLKIQPAKLEDSAVYLCASSLGGYWGTFSYEQYFGPGTRLTVT.

The chain carries TRBV20-1 and TRBJ2-1; possible D gene TRBD2, 6 bases. V was clipped by 7 bases and J by 8 bases, with 18 bases between them. In germline, CDR1 is DFQATT, CDR2 SNEGSKA (reference sequence). This CDR3 has 13 residues. The CDR3 DNA is TGCAGTGTCAGGGCGGGACCCTTCGATGAGCAGTTCTTC. Its protein product is CSVRAGPFDEQFF.